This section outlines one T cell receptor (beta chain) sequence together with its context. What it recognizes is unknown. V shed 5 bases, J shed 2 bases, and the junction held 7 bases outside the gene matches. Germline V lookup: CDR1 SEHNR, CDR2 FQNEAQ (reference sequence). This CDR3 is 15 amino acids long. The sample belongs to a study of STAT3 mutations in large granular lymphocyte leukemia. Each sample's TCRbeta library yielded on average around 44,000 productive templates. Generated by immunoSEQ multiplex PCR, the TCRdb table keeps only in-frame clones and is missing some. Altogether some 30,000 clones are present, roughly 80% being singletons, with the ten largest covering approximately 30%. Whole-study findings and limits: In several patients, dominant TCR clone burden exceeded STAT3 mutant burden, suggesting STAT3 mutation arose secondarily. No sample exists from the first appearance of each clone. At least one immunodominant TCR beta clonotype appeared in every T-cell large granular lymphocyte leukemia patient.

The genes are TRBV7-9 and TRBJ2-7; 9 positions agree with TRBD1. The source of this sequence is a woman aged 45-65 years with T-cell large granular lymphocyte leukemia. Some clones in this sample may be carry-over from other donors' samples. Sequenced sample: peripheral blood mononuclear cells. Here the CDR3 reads CASSPSQGATYEQYF. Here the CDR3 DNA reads TGTGCCAGCAGCCCATCACAGGGGGCGACCTACGAGCAGTACTTC.